This T cell receptor (beta chain) is drawn from a study of neurological immune-mediated disorders. V was shortened by 8 bases and J by 0 bases, with 8 bases between the two germline ends. The CDR3 spans 12 residues. The time point is: longitudinal time-point 2. Healthy controls were blood bank volunteers in Maryland, USA. A total of 2 million PBMCs stored at -80 degrees C provided the unsorted libraries. In its sample, this clonotype was seen many times. The authors obtained over 180 million TCR-beta sequences from 15-18 subjects per sequencing run. One entry per CDR3 protein results from TCRdb running MiXCR on the 5' RACE reads. Seen here are fewer than 70,000 distinct CDR3 sequences, 8.5% to 10% observed once, and the top ten hold around 13%.

The chain is built from TRBV12-3 or TRBV12-4 and TRBJ2-7; D gene unclear. Source material: PBMCs. The sequence came from a man younger than 40 in good health. In nucleotides, the CDR3 is TGTGCCAGCCATAGGAACTCCTACGAGCAGTACTTC. Its translation is CASHRNSYEQYF.